This passage covers 20 T cell receptor beta chains from one sample sequenced in a study of T cell responses to AZD1222 COVID-19 vaccine. Sequencing was performed with immunoSEQ multiplex PCR; in TCRdb, only in-frame clones are kept and a portion is missing. The data show some 84,000 clones, approximately 85% seen once. This sample comprised peripheral blood, obtained 28 days after the second AZD1222 dose. The receptors come from an adult who received the AZD1222 COVID-19 vaccine.

The J gene is TRBJ2-1, the V gene TRBV11-2; weak D call: TRBD2 (5 bases). Trimming stripped 3 bases from V and 7 bases from J, with 7 bases between. CDR1 is SGHAT, CDR2 FQNNGV, per germline. This CDR3 has 12 amino acids. The CDR3 region is CASSFGGNEQFF. The CDR3 bases are TGTGCCAGCAGCTTCGGCGGGAATGAGCAGTTCTTC. Full variable domain (missing parts from reference TRBV11-2 and TRBJ2-1): EAGVAQSPRYKIIEKRQSVAFWCNPISGHATLYWYQQILGQGPKLLIQFQNNGVVDDSQLPKDRFSAERLKGVDSTLKIQPAKLEDSAVYLCASSFGGNEQFFGPGTRLTVL.

As regards this clone: Other DNA variants within this sample encode the same CDR3. The V gene is TRBV6-1, the J gene TRBJ1-2, with 8 bases matching TRBD1. CDR1 MNHNS and CDR2 SASEGT come from the germline V gene. CDR3 length: 13 amino acids. The V and J ends lost 2 bases and 5 bases, in that order; junction bases with no gene match: 1. Here the CDR3 reads CASSETGGYGYTF. The CDR3 nucleotides read TGTGCCAGCAGTGAAACAGGGGGTTATGGCTACACCTTC.

The V and J genes are TRBV4-3 and TRBJ1-4; tentative D call: TRBD1 (6 bases). The CDR3 loop spans 17 amino acids. The germline V and J ends were trimmed by 2 bases and 5 bases, with 18 bases remaining between them. The germline V gene has CDR1 LGHNA and CDR2 YSLEER. CDR3 in amino acids: CASSQKAQQGGNEKLFF. Here the CDR3 DNA reads TGCGCCAGCAGCCAAAAAGCACAACAGGGAGGAAATGAAAAACTGTTTTTT.

The chain links TRBV27 to TRBJ2-7; D gene unclear. This CDR3 has 11 amino acids. V gave up 10 bases and J gave up 0 bases, with 7 bases separating them. Germline V gene data show CDR1 as MNHEY and CDR2 as SMNVEV (reference sequence). The CDR3 sequence is CANPSSYEQYF. In DNA, the CDR3 is TGTGCCAACCCCAGCTCCTACGAGCAGTACTTC.

V usage is TRBV19 and J usage is TRBJ1-5; 10 bases agree with TRBD1. Germline V gives CDR1 LNHDA, CDR2 SQIVND (reference sequence). J gave up 2 bases and V 6 bases, and 13 bases lay outside the gene matches. There are 18 residues in the CDR3. The CDR3 region has the DNA TGTGCCAGTAGAGCTCCGGGACAGGGGACCATTGGCAATCAGCCCCAGCATTTT. Its translation: CASRAPGQGTIGNQPQHF.

This sequence joins TRBV20-1 and TRBJ2-7; 16 bases are a match to TRBD2. Germline-derived CDR1 and CDR2 are DFQATT and SNEGSKA (reference sequence). V shed 3 bases, J shed 4 bases, and the junction held 9 bases outside the gene matches. This CDR3 has 17 residues. CDR3 in DNA: TGCAGTGCTAGTCCGGGACTAGCGGGAGGGCAGGGGTACGAGCAGTACTTC. Amino acids: CSASPGLAGGQGYEQYF.

The chain combines TRBV6-5 with TRBJ2-1; 16 nucleotides match TRBD2. Germline CDR1 and CDR2: MNHEY and SVGAGI. The CDR3 has 16 amino acids. J lost 9 bases, V lost 0 bases, and 2 bases had no gene match. The CDR3 coding sequence is TGTGCCAGCAGTTACTCGGGACTAGCGGGAGGGAGTGAGCAGTTCTTC. This sequence encodes CASSYSGLAGGSEQFF.

The chain recombines TRBV11-2 with TRBJ1-2; D uncertain. V dropped 0 bases and J dropped 9 bases, with 20 bases sitting between them. From germline, CDR1 is SGHAT and CDR2 FQNNGV. This CDR3 is built from 16 residues. The CDR3 region is CASSLDAKPVAESYTF. CDR3 coding DNA: TGTGCCAGCAGCTTAGACGCCAAACCAGTGGCAGAGAGCTACACCTTC.

The chain carries TRBV19 and TRBJ2-3, with D perhaps TRBD2 (5 bases). The CDR3 totals 16 residues. Trimming left V 2 bases short and J 4 bases short, with 16 bases between. Germline V gives CDR1 LNHDA, CDR2 SQIVND (reference sequence). Written as DNA, the CDR3 is TGTGCCAGTAGTATACCCCTAGCTGGCTTATCAGATACGCAGTATTTT. It translates to CASSIPLAGLSDTQYF.

This rearrangement joins TRBV12-3 or TRBV12-4 to TRBJ1-2; D gene uncertain. CDR3 length: 12 residues. Deletions cut 4 bases from V and 5 bases from J, with 8 bases between. Here the CDR3 DNA reads TGTGCCAGCAGTTATTTGGATTATGGCTACACCTTC. This translates into CASSYLDYGYTF.

This chain connects TRBV7-9 to TRBJ2-3; tentatively, D is TRBD2 (6 bases). V dropped 5 bases and J dropped 5 bases, with 14 bases sitting between them. Germline CDR1 is SEHNR and CDR2 is FQNEAQ (reference sequence). The length of the CDR3 is 14 residues. CDR3 DNA sequence: TGTGCCAGCAGCCTAGGCACCGGGGGAGATACGCAGTATTTT. Translating gives CASSLGTGGDTQYF.

The chain is built from TRBV2 and TRBJ1-5; D is ambiguous. The ends were cut back, 2 bases at V and 0 bases at J, with 11 bases in the middle. CDR1 and CDR2 from the germline V gene are SNHLY and FYNNEI. This CDR3 is built from 16 residues. As DNA, the CDR3 is TGTGCCAGCAGTGAACCCTCGACGGATAGCAATCAGCCCCAGCATTTT. Residues: CASSEPSTDSNQPQHF.

The chain has TRBV11-2 and TRBJ1-2, with a possible D match to TRBD1 (5 bases). CDR3 length: 13 residues. Trimming removed 1 base from V and 7 bases from J, with 10 bases in between. Germline V CDR1 and CDR2: SGHAT, FQNNGV. The CDR3 DNA is TGTGCCAGCAGCTTAGGGGGGTCGGCTGGCTACACCTTC. This codes for CASSLGGSAGYTF.

The J gene is TRBJ2-1, the V gene TRBV5-1; D may be TRBD1 or TRBD2 (6 bases each). Trimming removed 6 bases from V and 4 bases from J, with 17 bases in between. Germline-derived CDR1 and CDR2 are SGHRS and YFSETQ. The CDR3 spans 15 residues. The CDR3 DNA sequence: TGCGCCAGCATCCCGGTAGGAGGGGGGTACAATGAGCAGTTCTTC. It yields the protein CASIPVGGGYNEQFF.

This clone was recorded only once. The genes are TRBV2 and TRBJ2-5, with a weak D call TRBD2 (5 bases). Per the germline V gene, CDR1 is SNHLY and CDR2 is FYNNEI. Trimming stripped 8 bases from V and 7 bases from J, with 14 bases between. The length of the CDR3 is 12 residues. CDR3 protein: CASDYSAGTQYF. The CDR3 nucleotides are TGTGCCAGCGATTATAGCGCCGGGACCCAGTACTTC.

This chain joins TRBV25-1 and TRBJ1-6; 8 positions agree with TRBD1. The V gene's germline CDR1 is MGHDK and CDR2 SYGVNS. The V gene end was trimmed by 6 bases and the J gene end by 7 bases; junction bases not matched to a gene: 5. This CDR3 region has 14 residues. CDR3 sequence reads: CASRETGENSPLHF. In DNA form, the CDR3 reads TGTGCCAGCAGAGAGACAGGGGAAAATTCACCCCTCCACTTT. The variable domain in full, with the rest retrieved from reference TRBV25-1 and TRBJ1-6, is EADIYQTPRYLVIGTGKKITLECSQTMGHDKMYWYQQDPGMELHLIHYSYGVNSTEKGDLSSESTVSRIRTEHFPLTLESARPSHTSQYLCASRETGENSPLHFGNGTRLTVT.

The V gene is TRBV20-1, the J gene TRBJ2-4, with D perhaps given as TRBD1 or TRBD2 (5 bases each). The CDR3 totals 15 residues. Trimming removed 3 bases from V and 4 bases from J, with 16 bases in between. Germline V lookup: CDR1 DFQATT, CDR2 SNEGSKA (reference sequence). The DNA for the CDR3 is TGCAGTGCTAGTGTACCAGGGAGAGCGAAAAACATTCAGTACTTC. Translating it yields CSASVPGRAKNIQYF.

The chain recombines TRBV7-9 with TRBJ2-2; D ambiguous. Per the germline V gene, CDR1 is SEHNR and CDR2 is FQNEAQ (reference sequence). The V and J ends lost 6 bases and 6 bases respectively, with 11 bases between them. The CDR3 spans 13 residues. CDR3 in amino acids: CASRPTGPGELFF. The CDR3 DNA is TGTGCCAGCAGGCCCACGGGTCCCGGGGAGCTGTTTTTT.

This sequence joins TRBV4-3 and TRBJ2-7, with TRBD2 identical over 12 bases. CDR1 is LGHNA, CDR2 YSLEER, per germline. This CDR3 spans 16 amino acids. J lost 4 bases, V lost 2 bases, and 6 bases had no gene match. As DNA, the CDR3 is TGCGCCAGCAGCCAAAGGTTCCTAGCGGGAGGGTACGAGCAGTACTTC. Amino acid sequence: CASSQRFLAGGYEQYF.

The chain employs TRBV5-6 and TRBJ1-4; 11 bases agree with TRBD1. Trimming took 4 bases from V and 2 from J; bases not matched to a gene: 4. This CDR3 contains 16 residues. Germline V gene lookup returns CDR1 SGHDT and CDR2 YYEEEE. In nucleotides, the CDR3 is TGTGCCAGCAGCCGGACAGGGGGCGCGACTAATGAAAAACTGTTTTTT. As protein: CASSRTGGATNEKLFF.